The 10 T cell receptor beta chains below come from one sample, sequenced in a study of response to subunit inactivated influenza vaccine. One entry per CDR3 protein, called by TCRdb with MiXCR from the RT-PCR reads. The table has around 530,000 distinct CDR3 sequences, about 10% seen once. Sequenced material: PBMCs from blood, taken on the day of vaccination. These receptors were obtained from a man aged 50 or older who received an inactivated influenza vaccine.

The chain combines TRBV27 with TRBJ2-1; D may be TRBD2 (6 bases). Trimming stripped 4 bases from V and 3 bases from J, with 10 bases between. Germline CDR1 and CDR2: MNHEY and SMNVEV (reference sequence). The CDR3 is made up of 14 amino acids. CDR3 sequence: CASSSRDFYNEQFF. The CDR3 nucleotides are TGTGCCAGCAGTTCCCGGGACTTCTACAATGAGCAGTTCTTC.

The chain links TRBV2 to TRBJ2-3; no clear D. V lost 4 bases to trimming and J lost 0 bases, with 5 bases between them. The germline gives CDR1 SNHLY, CDR2 FYNNEI. The CDR3 is 13 amino acids. As DNA, the CDR3 is TGTGCCAGCAGTGGTGCTAGCACAGATACGCAGTATTTT. It yields the protein CASSGASTDTQYF.

There are a few counts of this clonotype. V is TRBV12-3 or TRBV12-4 and J is TRBJ1-6; 7 nucleotides agree with TRBD1. The CDR3 has 15 residues. Germline trimming cut 7 bases from V and 5 bases from J; bases unmatched to any gene: 8. The CDR3 region has the DNA TGTGCCAGCACCCAACAGGGGTCGAATAATTCACCCCTCCACTTT. It yields the protein CASTQQGSNNSPLHF.

This clonotype was recorded at least ten times. This chain uses TRBV4-3 with TRBJ1-2; tentative D call: TRBD1 (5 bases). Trimming pared 3 bases from V and 0 bases from J, leaving 8 bases between. This CDR3 region has 14 residues. CDR1 LGHNA and CDR2 YSLEER come from the germline V gene. CDR3 amino acids: CASSQGGANYGYTF. The DNA of the CDR3 is TGCGCCAGCAGCCAGGGGGGGGCTAACTATGGCTACACCTTC.

This clonotype was seen many times. CDR3 DNA sequence: TGTGCCAGCCGTCAGGCGGGCCACTTCCAAGAGACCCAGTACTTC. The encoded protein is CASRQAGHFQETQYF. The V and J genes are TRBV6-1 and TRBJ2-5; maybe TRBD2 (5 bases). The CDR3 extends over 15 amino acids. Trimming cost V 8 bases and J 1 base, with 17 bases left between them. Germline V gene lookup returns CDR1 MNHNS and CDR2 SASEGT.

This clonotype has more than one count but fewer than ten. The chain has TRBV6-5 and TRBJ2-1; 10 positions match TRBD2. J was trimmed by 5 bases and V by 2 bases; bases with no gene match: 9. CDR1 is MNHEY and CDR2 is SVGAGI in the germline V gene. The CDR3 consists of 17 residues. The CDR3 reads CASSYSPGLASDNEQFF. CDR3 coding DNA: TGTGCCAGCAGTTACAGCCCGGGACTAGCGAGCGACAATGAGCAGTTCTTC.

The sample holds many counts of this clonotype. The V gene is TRBV2, the J gene TRBJ1-6; weak D call: TRBD1 (5 bases). This CDR3 comprises 15 residues. Germline-derived CDR1 and CDR2 are SNHLY and FYNNEI. V was cut by 1 base and J by 5 bases, with 9 bases left in between. CDR3: CASSEGGENNSPLHF. CDR3 nucleotide sequence: TGTGCCAGCAGTGAAGGGGGGGAAAATAATTCACCCCTCCACTTT.

The chain is built from TRBV20-1 and TRBJ1-6, with D perhaps matching TRBD1 (6 bases). The germline CDR1 and CDR2 sequences are DFQATT and SNEGSKA (reference sequence). V was shortened by 7 bases and J by 5 bases, with 15 bases between the two germline ends. The CDR3 totals 14 residues. The CDR3 loop is CSVKDSPNNSPLHF. For the CDR3, the DNA is TGCAGTGTCAAGGACAGTCCTAATAATTCACCCCTCCACTTT.

This chain links TRBV7-9 with TRBJ1-2, with TRBD1 identical over 7 bases. This CDR3 is 13 amino acids long. V was pared by 5 bases and J by 6 bases, with 6 bases of the junction left unmatched. Germline V lookup: CDR1 SEHNR, CDR2 FQNEAQ (reference sequence). The CDR3 loop is CASSPTGSHGYTF. Written as DNA, the CDR3 is TGTGCCAGCAGCCCGACAGGGTCCCATGGCTACACCTTC.

This clonotype was found many times. V and J are TRBV12-3 or TRBV12-4 and TRBJ1-4; D is uncertain. The germline V and J ends were trimmed by 6 bases and 5 bases, with 13 bases remaining between them. The CDR3 consists of 14 residues. This CDR3 is CASRWTDQNEKLFF. DNA for the CDR3: TGTGCCAGCAGGTGGACGGATCAAAATGAAAAACTGTTTTTT.